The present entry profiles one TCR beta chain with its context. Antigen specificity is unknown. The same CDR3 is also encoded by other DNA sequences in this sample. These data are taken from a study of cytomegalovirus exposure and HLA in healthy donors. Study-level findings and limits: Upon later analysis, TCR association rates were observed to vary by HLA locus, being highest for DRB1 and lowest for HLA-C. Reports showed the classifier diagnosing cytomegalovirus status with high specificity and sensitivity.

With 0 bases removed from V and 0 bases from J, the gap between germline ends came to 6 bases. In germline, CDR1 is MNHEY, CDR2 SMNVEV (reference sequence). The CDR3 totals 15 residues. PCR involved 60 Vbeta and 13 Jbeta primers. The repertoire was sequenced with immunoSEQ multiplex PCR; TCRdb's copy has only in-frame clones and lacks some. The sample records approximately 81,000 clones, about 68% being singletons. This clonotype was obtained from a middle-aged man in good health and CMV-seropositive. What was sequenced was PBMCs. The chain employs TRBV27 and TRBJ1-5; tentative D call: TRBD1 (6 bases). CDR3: CASSLSQGSNQPQHF. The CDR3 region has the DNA TGTGCCAGCAGTTTATCACAGGGTAGCAATCAGCCCCAGCATTTT.